This is a list of T cell receptor beta chains from one sample in a study of blood T cell repertoires in COVID-19. Clones were sequenced by immunoSEQ multiplex PCR, and TCRdb holds only the in-frame ones, with some missing. Of 360,000 or so clones listed, approximately 89% are singletons. Sequenced material: peripheral blood. These receptors all come from a woman aged 60-75 years with COVID-19, enrolled during active disease. Each CDR3 is given with its conserved first and last residue. Fields, in order: clone size, V gene, D gene, J gene, CDR3 protein, CDR3 DNA. D genes are given only for firm matches. Size tells how often a clone was seen (once, few, many) or the class of an expanded clone, and some rows leave it out.

clone_size: NA
v_call: TRBV4-1
d_call: NA
j_call: TRBJ1-5
cdr3_aa: CASSQDIGQSNQPQHF
cdr3_nt: TGCGCCAGCAGCCAAGATATAGGACAGAGCAATCAGCCCCAGCATTTT

clone_size: NA
v_call: TRBV5-1
d_call: TRBD1
j_call: TRBJ1-6
cdr3_aa: CASSFVEGAGNYNSPLHF
cdr3_nt: TGCGCCAGCAGCTTCGTGGAGGGGGCCGGCAATTATAATTCACCCCTCCACTTT

clone_size: NA
v_call: TRBV9
d_call: NA
j_call: TRBJ2-1
cdr3_aa: CASSVAGRVGYNEQFF
cdr3_nt: TGTGCCAGCAGCGTAGCTGGCAGGGTGGGGTACAATGAGCAGTTCTTC

clone_size: NA
v_call: TRBV5-5
d_call: NA
j_call: TRBJ2-2
cdr3_aa: CASSPLAGPGTGELFF
cdr3_nt: TGTGCCAGCAGCCCACTGGCAGGGCCTGGGACCGGGGAGCTGTTTTTT

clone_size: once
v_call: TRBV18
d_call: NA
j_call: TRBJ1-1
cdr3_aa: CASSAGLVAFF
cdr3_nt: TGTGCCAGCTCCGCCGGGTTGGTAGCTTTCTTT

clone_size: once
v_call: TRBV13
d_call: NA
j_call: TRBJ1-1
cdr3_aa: CASSSRGTEAFF
cdr3_nt: TGTGCCAGCAGCTCAAGGGGCACTGAAGCTTTCTTT

clone_size: few
v_call: TRBV18
d_call: NA
j_call: TRBJ1-1
cdr3_aa: CASSPERNTEAFF
cdr3_nt: TGTGCCAGCTCCCCCGAGAGGAACACTGAAGCTTTCTTT

clone_size: NA
v_call: TRBV12-3/TRBV12-4
d_call: NA
j_call: TRBJ1-2
cdr3_aa: CASSLRSYGYTF
cdr3_nt: TGTGCCAGCAGTTTGAGAAGCTATGGCTACACCTTC

clone_size: NA
v_call: TRBV18
d_call: TRBD1
j_call: TRBJ1-6
cdr3_aa: CASSPYGQGNNSPLHF
cdr3_nt: TGTGCCAGCTCACCATATGGACAGGGGAATAATTCACCCCTCCACTTT

clone_size: NA
v_call: TRBV25-1
d_call: NA
j_call: TRBJ1-4
cdr3_aa: CASSARSGTNEKLFF
cdr3_nt: TGTGCCAGCAGTGCCCGGTCGGGGACTAATGAAAAACTGTTTTTT

clone_size: NA
v_call: TRBV5-1
d_call: TRBD1
j_call: TRBJ2-7
cdr3_aa: CASSLAKTGGASMGYEQYF
cdr3_nt: TGCGCCAGCAGCTTGGCCAAGACAGGGGGCGCGAGTATGGGCTACGAGCAGTACTTC

clone_size: once
v_call: TRBV3-1/TRBV3-2
d_call: NA
j_call: TRBJ1-3
cdr3_aa: CASSQGAGNTIYF
cdr3_nt: TGTGCCAGCAGCCAAGGAGCTGGAAACACCATATATTTT

clone_size: NA
v_call: TRBV27
d_call: TRBD1
j_call: TRBJ2-7
cdr3_aa: CASSPRDSFSTYEQYF
cdr3_nt: TGTGCCAGCAGTCCCAGGGACAGTTTCTCCACCTACGAGCAGTACTTC

clone_size: NA
v_call: TRBV5-1
d_call: TRBD1
j_call: TRBJ2-1
cdr3_aa: CASSSWTGGENEQFF
cdr3_nt: TGCGCCAGCAGCTCATGGACAGGAGGCGAGAATGAGCAGTTCTTC

clone_size: NA
v_call: TRBV5-6
d_call: TRBD1
j_call: TRBJ1-2
cdr3_aa: CASSSTGDTGYTF
cdr3_nt: TGTGCCAGCAGCTCGACAGGGGACACGGGCTACACCTTC

clone_size: NA
v_call: TRBV5-1
d_call: NA
j_call: TRBJ1-1
cdr3_aa: CASSLATGRYTEAFF
cdr3_nt: TGCGCCAGCAGCTTGGCAACAGGACGATACACTGAAGCTTTCTTT

clone_size: NA
v_call: TRBV18
d_call: NA
j_call: TRBJ1-2
cdr3_aa: CASSPTANYGYTF
cdr3_nt: TGTGCCAGCTCACCGACAGCTAACTATGGCTACACCTTC

clone_size: NA
v_call: TRBV12-3/TRBV12-4
d_call: NA
j_call: TRBJ2-7
cdr3_aa: CASSFTAGVEQYF
cdr3_nt: TGTGCCAGCAGTTTTACGGCAGGGGTCGAGCAGTACTTC

clone_size: NA
v_call: TRBV2
d_call: TRBD1
j_call: TRBJ1-4
cdr3_aa: CASRRQGVTNEKLFF
cdr3_nt: TGTGCCAGCCGTAGACAGGGGGTAACTAATGAAAAACTGTTTTTT

clone_size: few
v_call: TRBV6-6
d_call: NA
j_call: TRBJ2-2
cdr3_aa: CASSYPITGELFF
cdr3_nt: TGTGCCAGCAGTTACCCAATTACCGGGGAGCTGTTTTTT

clone_size: NA
v_call: TRBV2
d_call: NA
j_call: TRBJ2-1
cdr3_aa: CASNGGTYNEQFF
cdr3_nt: TGTGCCAGCAATGGGGGGACCTACAATGAGCAGTTCTTC

clone_size: NA
v_call: TRBV3-1/TRBV3-2
d_call: TRBD2
j_call: TRBJ2-3
cdr3_aa: CASSPIAGGTDTQYF
cdr3_nt: TGTGCCAGCAGCCCAATAGCGGGGGGGACAGATACGCAGTATTTT

clone_size: NA
v_call: TRBV20-1
d_call: NA
j_call: TRBJ1-1
cdr3_aa: CSASLRPRGGTEAFF
cdr3_nt: TGCAGTGCTAGTCTACGCCCCAGGGGAGGGACTGAAGCTTTCTTT

clone_size: NA
v_call: TRBV7-9
d_call: TRBD1
j_call: TRBJ1-6
cdr3_aa: CASSHRDRGSPLHF
cdr3_nt: TGTGCCAGCAGCCACCGGGACAGGGGTTCACCCCTCCACTTT

clone_size: NA
v_call: TRBV6-5
d_call: TRBD1
j_call: TRBJ1-2
cdr3_aa: CASSSRGQGANYGYTF
cdr3_nt: TGTGCCAGCAGTTCCCGGGGACAGGGAGCTAACTATGGCTACACCTTC

clone_size: few
v_call: TRBV10-3
d_call: NA
j_call: TRBJ1-4
cdr3_aa: CAISESASGSTNEKLFF
cdr3_nt: TGTGCCATCAGTGAGTCGGCCTCCGGGTCAACTAATGAAAAACTGTTTTTT

clone_size: NA
v_call: TRBV11-2
d_call: NA
j_call: TRBJ1-1
cdr3_aa: CASSLESRSNTEAFF
cdr3_nt: TGTGCCAGCAGCTTAGAATCCAGATCGAACACTGAAGCTTTCTTT

clone_size: few
v_call: TRBV19
d_call: NA
j_call: TRBJ1-5
cdr3_aa: CASSVTSSNQPQHF
cdr3_nt: TGTGCCAGTAGTGTGACAAGTAGCAATCAGCCCCAGCATTTT

clone_size: NA
v_call: TRBV10-3
d_call: TRBD1
j_call: TRBJ1-1
cdr3_aa: CAITRDSFFMNTEAFF
cdr3_nt: TGTGCCATCACTCGGGACAGCTTCTTTATGAACACTGAAGCTTTCTTT